The clone carrying this TCR beta chain was recorded a few times. The antigen is undetermined. Treatment in this sample: oral pan-JAK inhibitor, 5-10 mg twice daily. These data are taken from a study of CD8+ T cells in alopecia areata. Whole-study results and caveats: Numerous expanded lesional clones remained in scalp and blood during tofacitinib. How baseline CD8+ expansion relates to response remains uncertain (there was one nonresponder).

RNA extraction and reverse transcription yielded cDNA as sequencing template. This table comes from immunoSEQ multiplex PCR, and its TCRdb copy is limited to in-frame clones, with some not included. The sample holds 150,000 to 200,000 clones; roughly 60% are singletons and the top ten take around 0.92%. This CDR3 is built from 16 residues. Germline loops: CDR1 SQVTM, CDR2 ANQGSEA. V trimming: 6 bases; J trimming: 0 bases; junction bases outside the gene matches: 10. This TCR was sampled from a human donor with alopecia areata. Specimen: CD4+ T cells sorted from blood, collected at week 24, from a patient treated with tofacitinib. The genes are TRBV29-1 and TRBJ1-5; 8 nucleotides line up with TRBD1. The CDR3 DNA is TGCAGCGTGACTGGACAGGGTGGCGATAGCAATCAGCCCCAGCATTTT. Its protein product is CSVTGQGGDSNQPQHF.